A single sample gave rise to the 21 T cell receptor beta chains below, sequenced in a study of blood T cell repertoires in COVID-19. TCRdb's copy holds only in-frame clones and misses some; the assay was immunoSEQ multiplex PCR. The sample lists around 270,000 clones; about 90% were seen once. The sequencing input was PBMCs or T cells enriched from blood (not recorded which). Receptors originate from a woman in her 40s who had been exposed to COVID-19.

The sample holds one count of this clone. The chain recombines TRBV28 with TRBJ1-2, with 8 nucleotides matching TRBD1. The CDR3 extends over 16 amino acids. CDR1 and CDR2 (germline): MDHEN, SYDVKM. J gave up 0 bases and V 5 bases, and 8 bases lay outside the gene matches. The CDR3 loop is CASSLPGQGANYGYTF. CDR3 DNA sequence: TGTGCCAGCAGTCTCCCAGGACAGGGCGCTAACTATGGCTACACCTTC.

V and J are TRBV18 and TRBJ1-2; D possibly corresponds to TRBD1 (5 bases). Looked up from germline, CDR1 is KGHSH and CDR2 is LQKENI. Trimming pared 2 bases from V and 2 bases from J, leaving 6 bases between. The CDR3 contains 13 residues. This CDR3 is CASSPAGNYGYTF. CDR3 nucleotide sequence: TGTGCCAGCTCACCAGCAGGGAACTATGGCTACACCTTC.

V is TRBV10-3 and J is TRBJ2-6; 8 bases fit TRBD1. Germline lookup yields CDR1 ENHRY and CDR2 SYGVKD. The length of the CDR3 is 16 residues. V was pared by 5 bases and J by 4 bases, with 7 bases of the junction left unmatched. The CDR3 reads CAISSQGAAGANVLTF. In nucleotides, the CDR3 is TGTGCCATCAGTTCCCAGGGGGCAGCAGGGGCCAACGTCCTGACTTTC.

The V gene is TRBV11-3, the J gene TRBJ2-5; no clear D. V was trimmed by 0 bases and J by 6 bases, leaving 14 bases between them. CDR1 is SGHNT and CDR2 is YENEEA in the germline V gene. This CDR3 comprises 15 residues. The CDR3 DNA sequence: TGTGCCAGCAGCTTAGAGATGCGGTATAGAAAGACCCAGTACTTC. It yields the protein CASSLEMRYRKTQYF.

This chain links TRBV28 with TRBJ2-1; 12 positions match TRBD1. CDR1 and CDR2 from the germline V gene are MDHEN and SYDVKM. V gave up 3 bases and J gave up 5 bases; unmatched junction bases: 5. The CDR3 runs 16 residues. The CDR3 bases are TGTGCCAGCAGTTTGCTAGGGGACAGGGGGCACAATGAGCAGTTCTTC. Amino acids: CASSLLGDRGHNEQFF. The full variable domain, completed using reference TRBV28 and TRBJ2-1, is DVKVTQSSRYLVKRTGEKVFLECVQDMDHENMFWYRQDPGLGLRLIYFSYDVKMKEKGDIPEGYSVSREKKERFSLILESASTNQTSMYLCASSLLGDRGHNEQFFGPGTRLTVL.

This chain links TRBV7-2 with TRBJ1-2; TRBD1 is a possible D gene (5 bases). With 0 bases removed from V and 2 bases from J, the gap between germline ends came to 10 bases. Germline V lookup: CDR1 SGHTA, CDR2 FQGNSA. The CDR3 loop spans 15 amino acids. The chain's CDR3 is CASSLAGGANYGYTF. The CDR3 region has the DNA TGTGCCAGCAGCTTAGCCGGCGGGGCCAACTATGGCTACACCTTC.

For this clone: The junction departs from germline at one end; a sequencing error may be responsible. This chain links TRBV5-1 with TRBJ1-2, with TRBD1 matching 9 bases. The germline CDR1 and CDR2 sequences are SGHRS and YFSETQ. This CDR3 has 14 amino acids. The CDR3 loop reads CASWDDGTGNGYTF. In DNA form, the CDR3 reads TGTGCCAGCTGGGACGATGGGACAGGGAATGGCTACACCTTC.

V and J are TRBV6-5 and TRBJ1-6; 7 nucleotides match TRBD1. The V segment lost 2 bases and the J segment 7 bases; nucleotides outside the gene matches: 2. CDR3 length equals 14 residues. Germline lookup yields CDR1 MNHEY and CDR2 SVGAGI. The CDR3: CASSYGTENSPLHF. The CDR3 region has the DNA TGTGCCAGCAGTTACGGGACAGAGAATTCACCCCTCCACTTT.

V and J are TRBV11-3 and TRBJ2-3, with D tentatively TRBD1 (6 bases). Trimming stripped 3 bases from V and 0 bases from J, with 16 bases between. Germline CDR1 SGHNT, CDR2 YENEEA. This CDR3 is built from 17 residues. CDR3 DNA: TGTGCCAGCAGCTTCGGGACAAGATTCGCTAGCACAGATACGCAGTATTTT. This translates into CASSFGTRFASTDTQYF.

V is TRBV6-4 and J is TRBJ2-1, with 10 positions matching TRBD1. Germline V gene data show CDR1 as MRHNA and CDR2 as SNTAGT. The CDR3 consists of 15 residues. J was trimmed by 5 bases and V by 2 bases; bases with no gene match: 3. The CDR3 spells CASSDPGTGDNEQFF. In nucleotides, the CDR3 is TGTGCCAGCAGTGACCCCGGGACAGGGGACAATGAGCAGTTCTTC.

This clone was seen only once. V gene TRBV3-1 (or the pseudogene TRBV3-2) combines with J gene TRBJ2-3; TRBD2 matches at 7 bases. V lost 4 bases to trimming and J lost 1 base; unmatched junction nucleotides: 8. Germline values: CDR1 LGHDT, CDR2 YNNKEL (reference sequence). The CDR3 consists of 16 residues. This chain's CDR3 is CASSRGRGGGTDTQYF. Written as DNA, the CDR3 is TGTGCCAGCAGCCGCGGTAGGGGAGGGGGCACAGATACGCAGTATTTT.

J is TRBJ2-1 and V is TRBV30, with 8 nucleotides matching TRBD2. Looked up from germline, CDR1 is GTSNPN and CDR2 is SVGIG (reference sequence). Germline trimming cut 3 bases from V and 13 bases from J; bases unmatched to any gene: 8. The CDR3 sequence is 12 residues long. The CDR3 DNA reads TGTGCCTGGAGGGGTAGCGGGGTTTTTCAGTTCTTC. Its translation is CAWRGSGVFQFF. The full variable domain, rest sourced from reference TRBV30 and TRBJ2-1, is SQTIHQWPATLVQPVGSPLSLECTVEGTSNPNLYWYRQAAGRGLQLLFYSVGIGQISSEVPQNLSASRPQDRQFILSSKKLLLSDSGFYLCAWRGSGVFQFFGPGTRLTVL.

The chain is built from TRBV4-2 and TRBJ2-5; weak D call: TRBD2 (6 bases). This CDR3 is 16 amino acids long. With 3 bases removed from V and 6 bases from J, the gap between germline ends came to 20 bases. The germline V gene has CDR1 LGHNA and CDR2 YNFKEQ. In nucleotides, the CDR3 is TGTGCCAGCAGCCAGGTCTTGTTGGGAGGTCAGAAGACCCAGTACTTC. It codes for CASSQVLLGGQKTQYF.

This sequence joins TRBV6-2 or TRBV6-3 and TRBJ1-6; D is perhaps TRBD1 (5 bases). CDR1 MNHEY and CDR2 SVGEGT come from the germline V gene. This CDR3 has 18 residues. Trimming stripped 5 bases from V and 0 bases from J, with 17 bases between. CDR3 coding DNA: TGTGCCAGCAGTCTCTTCATCCATAGGGGCTCCTATAATTCACCCCTCCACTTT. Translation gives CASSLFIHRGSYNSPLHF.

The V gene is TRBV7-9, the J gene TRBJ2-1, with 9 nucleotides matching TRBD1. Germline loops: CDR1 SEHNR, CDR2 FQNEAQ (reference sequence). Trimming took 5 bases from V and 5 from J; bases not matched to a gene: 7. The CDR3 runs to 15 residues. The CDR3 region is CASSRTGVLHNEQFF. Here the CDR3 DNA reads TGTGCCAGCAGCCGGACAGGGGTCCTACACAATGAGCAGTTCTTC.

The CDR3 nucleotides are TGTGCCAGCAGTTTTAGTTTCGGGGGCAATCAGCCCCAGCATTTT. Translation: CASSFSFGGNQPQHF. J is TRBJ1-5 and V is TRBV28; D ambiguous. This CDR3 has 15 residues. Germline CDR1 MDHEN, CDR2 SYDVKM. The germline V and J ends were trimmed by 3 bases and 2 bases, with 11 bases remaining between them.

This chain links TRBV5-8 with TRBJ2-7; the match to TRBD2 covers 14 bases. Per germline, CDR1 SGHTS and CDR2 YDEGEE. The CDR3 consists of 15 residues. With V trimmed by 4 bases and J by 5 bases, 5 bases remained unmatched. For the CDR3, the DNA is TGTGCCAGCAGCCTAAGGACTAGCGGGAGGAACGAGCAGTACGTC. This gives the protein CASSLRTSGRNEQYV.

The chain links TRBV19 to TRBJ2-3; a possible D gene is TRBD2 (7 bases). Trimming pared 5 bases from V and 0 bases from J, leaving 12 bases between. This CDR3 has 15 amino acids. In germline, CDR1 is LNHDA, CDR2 SQIVND (reference sequence). CDR3 amino acids: CASSRRGPSTDTQYF. In DNA form, the CDR3 reads TGTGCCAGTAGTCGGCGGGGGCCTAGCACAGATACGCAGTATTTT.

The chain couples TRBV13 to TRBJ2-4; TRBD1 agrees at 9 bases. This CDR3 has 19 amino acids. The V gene's germline CDR1 is PRHDT and CDR2 FYEKMQ (reference sequence). The ends lost 5 bases at V and 0 bases at J; junction bases unmatched: 14. CDR3 nucleotides: TGTGCCAGCAGCAGGGAGGGACAGGGTTCGGGGGTAGCCAAAAACATTCAGTACTTC. Protein sequence: CASSREGQGSGVAKNIQYF.

The V and J genes are TRBV10-1 and TRBJ1-1; unclear D gene. V dropped 10 bases and J dropped 4 bases, with 22 bases sitting between them. The CDR3 consists of 15 residues. CDR1 and CDR2 from the germline V gene are WNHNN and SYGVQD (reference sequence). Here the CDR3 DNA reads TGCGCCATCTCAAATTTGATCTGGGGAGGCACTGAAGCTTTCTTT. Protein product: CAISNLIWGGTEAFF.

The chain is built from TRBV3-1 (or the pseudogene TRBV3-2) and TRBJ2-7, with D unclear. CDR1 LGHDT and CDR2 YNNKEL come from the germline V gene (reference sequence). The CDR3 contains 11 residues. V lost 0 bases, J lost 6 bases, and 3 bases lay in between. The CDR3 reads CASSQEAEQYF. CDR3 nucleotide sequence: TGTGCCAGCAGCCAAGAGGCCGAGCAGTACTTC.